Shown below are 5 T cell receptor beta chains from a single sample sequenced in a study of blood T cell repertoires in COVID-19 (dated by TCRdb to 2020 to 2021). The library was generated by the immunoSEQ multiplex PCR assay. The source is immuneACCESS, and TCRdb retained only in-frame sequences with V and J called. Part of the clones is not carried over; for the studies checked, unresolved V genes explain less than half of this, and the remainder is unexplained. For this sample the table gives roughly 120,000 clones, of which around nine tenths were detected only once. 0.88% of the sample lies in the top ten. The sample was peripheral blood. The source is a woman aged 50 to 60 with active or convalescent COVID-19.

The chain employs TRBV20-1 and TRBJ1-2; D is ambiguous. Per the germline V gene, CDR1 is DFQATT and CDR2 is SNEGSKA (reference sequence). This CDR3 has 11 residues. V lost 3 bases to trimming and J lost 2 bases, with 4 bases between them. CDR3 sequence: CSASQNYGYTF. Here the CDR3 DNA reads TGCAGTGCTAGTCAGAACTATGGCTACACCTTC.

This chain links TRBV11-2 with TRBJ2-3, with 11 bases aligning to TRBD2. CDR1 is SGHAT, CDR2 FQNNGV, per germline. Losses at the gene ends were 1 base for V and 2 bases for J; bases not matched to a gene: 5. This CDR3 contains 17 residues. The CDR3 reads CASSLVGSGRDTDTQYF. DNA of the CDR3: TGTGCCAGCAGCTTAGTGGGTAGCGGGAGGGACACAGATACGCAGTATTTT. The whole variable domain, remainder taken from reference TRBV11-2 and TRBJ2-3, is EAGVAQSPRYKIIEKRQSVAFWCNPISGHATLYWYQQILGQGPKLLIQFQNNGVVDDSQLPKDRFSAERLKGVDSTLKIQPAKLEDSAVYLCASSLVGSGRDTDTQYFGPGTRLTVL.

This chain uses TRBV4-1 with TRBJ2-4, with 8 bases matching TRBD2. Germline V gives CDR1 MGHRA, CDR2 YSYEKL. V lost 3 bases, J lost 5 bases, and 6 bases stayed unmatched. The CDR3 extends over 15 amino acids. The CDR3 sequence is CASSQAGGGENIQYF. The CDR3 DNA sequence: TGCGCCAGCAGCCAGGCGGGAGGTGGCGAAAACATTCAGTACTTC.

The chain couples TRBV28 to TRBJ2-7, with D unresolved. The germline V gene has CDR1 MDHEN and CDR2 SYDVKM. V gave up 7 bases and J gave up 0 bases, with 13 bases separating them. There are 14 residues in the CDR3. The CDR3 is CASNPTWSSYEQYF. CDR3 sequence (DNA): TGTGCCAGCAATCCGACGTGGAGCTCCTACGAGCAGTACTTC.

The genes are TRBV19 and TRBJ2-5, with 9 bases that match TRBD1. This CDR3 region has 14 residues. Germline values: CDR1 LNHDA, CDR2 SQIVND (reference sequence). V was clipped by 4 bases and J by 9 bases; unmatched bases: 9. Written as DNA, the CDR3 is TGTGCCAGTAGTACGACGGGACAGGGTCGTCCCCAGTACTTC. It specifies CASSTTGQGRPQYF.